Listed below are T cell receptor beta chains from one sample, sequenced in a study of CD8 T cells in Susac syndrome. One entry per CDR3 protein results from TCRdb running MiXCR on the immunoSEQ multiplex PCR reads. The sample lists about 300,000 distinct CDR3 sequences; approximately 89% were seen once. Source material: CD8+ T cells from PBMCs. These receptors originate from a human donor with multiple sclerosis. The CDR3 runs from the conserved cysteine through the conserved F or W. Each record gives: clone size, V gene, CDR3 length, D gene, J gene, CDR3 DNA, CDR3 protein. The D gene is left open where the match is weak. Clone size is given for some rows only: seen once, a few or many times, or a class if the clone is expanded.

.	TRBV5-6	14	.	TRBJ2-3	TGTGCCAGCAGTCCGTGGAGGAGCGAACATACGCAGTATTTT	CASSPWRSEHTQYF
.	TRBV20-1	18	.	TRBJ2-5	TGCAGTGTCCCGCGGGGCCCGCCAGGGACTGAGGTCCGGGAGACCCAGTACTTC	CSVPRGPPGTEVRETQYF
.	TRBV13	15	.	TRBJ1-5	TGTGCCAGCAGCTTAGGAACGGGGAGAAATCAGCCCCAGCATTTT	CASSLGTGRNQPQHF
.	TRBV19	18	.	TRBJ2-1	TGTGCCAGTAGTATATATGGGGAGTCTTTCCCATTATTAACCGAGCAGTTCTTC	CASSIYGESFPLLTEQFF
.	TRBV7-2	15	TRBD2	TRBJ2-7	TGTGCCAGCAGCTCCGACCTAGCGGGAGTGTCCGAGCAGTACTTC	CASSSDLAGVSEQYF
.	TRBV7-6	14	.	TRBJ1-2	TGTGCCAGCAGCTTTGGAGAGGGTGACTATGGCTACACCTTC	CASSFGEGDYGYTF
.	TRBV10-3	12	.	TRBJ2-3	TGTGCCATCAGCCCAGAGTCGGATACGCAGTATTTT	CAISPESDTQYF
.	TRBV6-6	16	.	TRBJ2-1	TGTGCCAGCAGCCAAGGACAGTCGAGCCCCTACAATGAGCAGTTCTTC	CASSQGQSSPYNEQFF
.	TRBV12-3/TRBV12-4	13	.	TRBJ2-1	TGTGCCAGCAGTGGAACTCCATACAATGAGCAGTTCTTC	CASSGTPYNEQFF
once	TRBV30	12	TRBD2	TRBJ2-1	TGTGCCAGATCTAGCGGAGTCAATGAGCAGTTCTTC	CARSSGVNEQFF
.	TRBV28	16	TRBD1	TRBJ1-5	TGTGCCAGCAGTTTCCGCCTGACAGGGAACAATCAGCCCCAGCATTTT	CASSFRLTGNNQPQHF
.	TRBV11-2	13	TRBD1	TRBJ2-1	TGTGCCAGCAGCTTAGGGGGACAGGGAGCTCAAATCTTC	CASSLGGQGAQIF
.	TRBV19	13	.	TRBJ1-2	TGTGCCAGTACTTGGACACCTTATTATGGCTACACCTTC	CASTWTPYYGYTF
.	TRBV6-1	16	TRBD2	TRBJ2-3	TGTGCCAGCAGTGAGGCGAGCGGGAGTAGCACAGATACGCAGTATTTT	CASSEASGSSTDTQYF
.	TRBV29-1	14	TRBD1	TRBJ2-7	TGCAGCGCGACAGGACAGGGCGTCTCCTACGAGCAGTACTTC	CSATGQGVSYEQYF
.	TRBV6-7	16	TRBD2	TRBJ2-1	TGTGCCAGCAGGCCCCCTGCGGGAGGGCCGTTAGATGAGCAGTTCTTC	CASRPPAGGPLDEQFF
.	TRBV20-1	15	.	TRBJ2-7	TGCAGTGCTAGAGATGAAGACAGCTATACCTACGAGCAGTACTTC	CSARDEDSYTYEQYF
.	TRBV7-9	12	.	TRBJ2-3	TGTGCCAGCAGCTCCCCTTCAGATACGCAGTATTTT	CASSSPSDTQYF
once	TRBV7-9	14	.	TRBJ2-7	TGTGCCAGCAGCTTAAACACGGAACCCTACGAGCAGTACTTC	CASSLNTEPYEQYF
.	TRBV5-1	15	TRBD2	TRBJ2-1	TGCGCCAGCAGCCCCCGACTAGCGGGAGATTGGGAGCAGTTCTTC	CASSPRLAGDWEQFF
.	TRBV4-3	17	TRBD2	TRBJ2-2	TGCGCCAGCAGCCCCCCCCCTCTGGGCGGGGGGACCGGGGAGCTGTTTTTT	CASSPPPLGGGTGELFF
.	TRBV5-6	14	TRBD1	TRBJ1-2	TGTGCCAGCAGCCTGAAACAGGGGGACTATGGCTACACCTTC	CASSLKQGDYGYTF
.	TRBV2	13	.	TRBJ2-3	TGTGCCAGCATCCCCTCCTTCACAGATACGCAGTATTTT	CASIPSFTDTQYF
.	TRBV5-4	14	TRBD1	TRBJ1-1	TGTGCCAGCAGCTTCGGGACAGGGAACACTGAAGCTTTCTTT	CASSFGTGNTEAFF
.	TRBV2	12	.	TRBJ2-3	TGTGCCAGCAACCGCCCGCCAGATACGCAGTATTTT	CASNRPPDTQYF
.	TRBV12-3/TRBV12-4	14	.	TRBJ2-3	TGTGCCAGCAGTTTACTCGGTCTCACAGATACGCAGTATTTT	CASSLLGLTDTQYF
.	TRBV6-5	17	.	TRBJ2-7	TGTGCCAGCAGTTACTCGACTCCGGGAACCATCCCTTACGAGCAGTACTTC	CASSYSTPGTIPYEQYF
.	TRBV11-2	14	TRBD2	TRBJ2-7	TGTGCCAGCAGCGGATGGGGGGGACTCTACGAGCAGTACTTC	CASSGWGGLYEQYF
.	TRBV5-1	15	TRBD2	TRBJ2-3	TGCGCCAGCAGCCCGGGTAAGCGGGAGAAGGATACGCAGTATTTT	CASSPGKREKDTQYF
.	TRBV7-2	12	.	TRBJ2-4	TGTGCCAGCAGCGGTACAGAAAACATTCAGTACTTC	CASSGTENIQYF
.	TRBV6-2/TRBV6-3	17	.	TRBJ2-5	TGTGCCAGCAGTTACACCCTGTCCGGGCGGGAACAAGAGACCCAGTACTTC	CASSYTLSGREQETQYF
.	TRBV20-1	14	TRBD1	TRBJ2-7	TGCAGTGCGAAATTCCGGGACAGAAACTACGAGCAGTACTTC	CSAKFRDRNYEQYF
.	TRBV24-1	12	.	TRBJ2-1	TGTGCCACCAGTGTGGGTTACAATGAGCAGTTCTTC	CATSVGYNEQFF
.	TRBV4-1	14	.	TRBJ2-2	TGCGCCAGCAGCCAAGCCTTGAACACCGGGGAGCTGTTTTTT	CASSQALNTGELFF
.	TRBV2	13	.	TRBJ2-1	TGTGCCAGCGGGAGTTGGACCTACAACAATCAGTTCTTC	CASGSWTYNNQFF
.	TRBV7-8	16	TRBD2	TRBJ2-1	TGTGCCAGCAGCTTATGGGGACTAGCGGAAGACAATGAGCAGTTCTTC	CASSLWGLAEDNEQFF
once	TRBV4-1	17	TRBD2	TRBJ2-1	TGCGCCAGCAGCCAAGTTCCACTAGCGGGGGGAGTAAATGAGCAGTTCTTC	CASSQVPLAGGVNEQFF
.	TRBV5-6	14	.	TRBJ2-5	TGTGCCAGCAACCTACGAGGGCGATCGGAGACCCAGTACTTC	CASNLRGRSETQYF
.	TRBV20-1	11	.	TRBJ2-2	TGCAGTGCACTCCACGTCGGGGAGCTGTTTTTT	CSALHVGELFF
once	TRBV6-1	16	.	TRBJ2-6	TGTGCCAGCAGTGACTGGTGGAGGTCCGGGGCCAACGTCCTGACTTTC	CASSDWWRSGANVLTF
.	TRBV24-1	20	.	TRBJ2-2	TGTGCCACCAGTGATCTGAAGACATTGCCAGGGAGCAAACTCACCGGGGAGCTGTTTTTT	CATSDLKTLPGSKLTGELFF
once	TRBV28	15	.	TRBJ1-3	TGTGCCAGCGGAGCCCAGGGGCTCTCTGGAAACACCATATATTTT	CASGAQGLSGNTIYF
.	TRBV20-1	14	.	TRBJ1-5	TGCAGTGCTAGTACCGGGACGGGCAATCAGCCCCAGCATTTT	CSASTGTGNQPQHF
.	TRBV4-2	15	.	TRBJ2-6	TGTGCCAGCAGCCAAGATTCCGTGGGGGCCAACGTCCTGACTTTC	CASSQDSVGANVLTF
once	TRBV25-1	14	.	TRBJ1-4	TGTGCCAGCAGTGAAGCTGGGATGGGTGAAAAACTGTTTTTT	CASSEAGMGEKLFF
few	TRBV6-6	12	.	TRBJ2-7	TGTGCCAGCAGTTACCCCTCCTACGAGCAGTACTTC	CASSYPSYEQYF
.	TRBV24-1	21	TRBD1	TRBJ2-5	TGTGCCACCAGTGCCTGGCGTGGGGTTGACCAACTGGGACAGGGACAAGAGACCCAGTACTTC	CATSAWRGVDQLGQGQETQYF
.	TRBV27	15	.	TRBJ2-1	TGTGCCAGCAGTTTATATTTCCGGGCCTACAATGAGCAGTTCTTC	CASSLYFRAYNEQFF
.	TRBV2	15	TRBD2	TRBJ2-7	TGTGCCAGCAGTAGGACTAGCGGCCAATCCTACGAGCAGTACTTC	CASSRTSGQSYEQYF
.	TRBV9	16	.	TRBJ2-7	TGTGCCAGCAGCGTATCCCAGGGGGGACCAGTCCACGAGCAGTACTTC	CASSVSQGGPVHEQYF
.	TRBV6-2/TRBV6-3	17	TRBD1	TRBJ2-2	TGTGCCAGCAGTTACTCGGGGCAGGGGGCGGACACCGGGGAGCTGTTTTTT	CASSYSGQGADTGELFF
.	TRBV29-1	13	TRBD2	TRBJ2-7	TGCAGCGTGGGGGGGACTAGCACCTACGAGCAGTACTTC	CSVGGTSTYEQYF
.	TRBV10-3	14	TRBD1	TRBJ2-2	TGTGCCACCCACAGGGGTTCCGGCACCGGGGAGCTGTTTTTT	CATHRGSGTGELFF
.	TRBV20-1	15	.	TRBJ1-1	TGCAGTGCCCCCCTTTCGCCGGGACCTTTCACTGAAGCTTTCTTT	CSAPLSPGPFTEAFF
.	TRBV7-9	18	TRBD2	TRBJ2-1	TGTGCCAGCAGCTCTGGTGGGGCGGGACTAGCGGGAATCCATGAGCAGTTCTTC	CASSSGGAGLAGIHEQFF
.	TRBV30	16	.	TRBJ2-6	TGTGCCTGGAGTGTACAGGCGATCTCTGGGGCCAACGTCCTGACTTTC	CAWSVQAISGANVLTF